This T cell receptor (beta chain) was observed in a study of T cell responses to AZD1222 COVID-19 vaccine. Study-level findings and limits: CD4 TCRs covered the whole spike, strongest at regions 160-218 and 743-854.

V was clipped by 3 bases and J by 3 bases, with 12 bases between them. Germline V gene sequence: CDR1 LGHNT, CDR2 FRNRAP. CDR3 length: 15 amino acids. Method: immunoSEQ multiplex PCR; TCRdb's copy keeps in-frame clones and lacks some. The repertoire holds about 110,000 clones, with 85% to 95% as singletons. A remark on this clone: The antigen remains unidentified.

This chain uses TRBV12-5 with TRBJ1-3, with a tentative D call TRBD1 (5 bases). The clonotype comes from an adult who received the AZD1222 COVID-19 vaccine. Sequenced material: peripheral blood, taken 28 days after the second AZD1222 dose. The DNA for the CDR3 is TGTGCTAGTGGTTTTGAAGGGGCTAATGGAAACACCATATATTTT. It encodes CASGFEGANGNTIYF.